One sample yielded the 24 T cell receptor beta chains listed below, sequenced in a study of a mutant IDH1 vaccine in newly diagnosed glioma. The time point was: week 47, end of study. Vaccine doses each comprised 300 ug of mutant IDH1 20-mer peptide, with topical imiquimod. Only in-frame clones appear in the TCRdb table, and some are missing; sequencing was by immunoSEQ multiplex PCR. The table includes 30,000 to 45,000 clones, 75% detected once. No antigens are known for them. The starting material was PBMCs, obtained from a glioma patient whose treatment included an IDH1 peptide vaccine. The receptors originated from a middle-aged man with glioma.

This CDR3 reads CASSPSTEPNEKLFF. CDR3 nucleotides: TGTGCCAGCAGTCCGTCGACGGAACCTAATGAAAAACTGTTTTTT. The rearrangement uses TRBV28 and TRBJ1-4; D uncertain. V was cut by 5 bases and J by 3 bases, with 13 bases left in between. The CDR3 runs 15 residues. Germline V CDR1 and CDR2: MDHEN, SYDVKM.

This chain joins TRBV4-2 and TRBJ1-5, with 7 bases aligning to TRBD1. J lost 1 base, V lost 4 bases, and 4 bases had no gene match. CDR3 length: 15 residues. Germline V lookup: CDR1 LGHNA, CDR2 YNFKEQ. In DNA, the CDR3 is TGTGCCAGCAGCCCCCAGGACAGGAGCAATCAGCCCCAGCATTTT. Translating it yields CASSPQDRSNQPQHF.

This clone appeared once. This chain joins TRBV6-5 and TRBJ1-5; tentatively, D is TRBD1 (5 bases). The CDR3 contains 15 residues. Germline values: CDR1 MNHEY, CDR2 SVGAGI. V was clipped by 6 bases and J by 6 bases, with 18 bases between them. Here the CDR3 reads CASSQTVMRPQPQHF. The DNA of the CDR3 is TGTGCCAGCAGCCAGACAGTTATGAGACCTCAGCCCCAGCATTTT.

The chain has TRBV4-2 and TRBJ1-2, with TRBD1 as a possible D gene (5 bases). Germline lookup yields CDR1 LGHNA and CDR2 YNFKEQ. Trimming cost V 2 bases and J 4 bases, with 11 bases left between them. This CDR3 comprises 14 residues. As DNA, the CDR3 is TGTGCCAGCAGCCAATCTGGGGGAGCCTATGGCTACACCTTC. Translated: CASSQSGGAYGYTF.

V and J are TRBV28 and TRBJ2-7; D is uncertain. The germline V gene has CDR1 MDHEN and CDR2 SYDVKM. V lost 6 bases, J lost 6 bases, and 18 bases lay in between. CDR3 length equals 14 residues. The CDR3, as DNA: TGTGCCAGCAGCCCCCGAGTGATCTTGAGCGAGCAGTACGTC. It is translated as CASSPRVILSEQYV.

The chain combines TRBV25-1 with TRBJ1-2, with TRBD1 as a possible D gene (5 bases). The germline V and J ends were trimmed by 8 bases and 0 bases, with 13 bases remaining between them. Germline CDR1 is MGHDK and CDR2 is SYGVNS. The length of the CDR3 is 14 residues. CDR3 region: CASRPGGTNYGYTF. In DNA form, the CDR3 reads TGTGCCAGCCGACCCGGGGGAACTAACTATGGCTACACCTTC.

The V call is TRBV6-1, the J call TRBJ1-2; 10 bases are a match to TRBD1. V dropped 3 bases and J dropped 7; count of bases not matched to a gene: 5. The CDR3 sequence is 14 residues long. Germline loops: CDR1 MNHNS, CDR2 SASEGT. The CDR3 sequence is CASSDDRGLSGYTF. The DNA for the CDR3 is TGTGCCAGCAGTGACGACAGGGGGCTGAGTGGCTACACCTTC.

This clone was counted between two and nine times. This chain joins TRBV30 and TRBJ1-1; weak D call: TRBD1 (5 bases). The ends were cut back, 0 bases at V and 6 bases at J, with 8 bases in the middle. CDR1 and CDR2 from the germline V gene are GTSNPN and SVGIG (reference sequence). The CDR3 sequence is 12 residues long. The CDR3 nucleotides are TGTGCCTGGAGTGTCGGGGCCGCTGAAGCTTTCTTT. Protein sequence: CAWSVGAAEAFF. The variable domain in full, completed from reference TRBV30 and TRBJ1-1, reads SQTIHQWPATLVQPVGSPLSLECTVEGTSNPNLYWYRQAAGRGLQLLFYSVGIGQISSEVPQNLSASRPQDRQFILSSKKLLLSDSGFYLCAWSVGAAEAFFGQGTRLTVV.

This clone has just one count. The CDR3 protein is CASSQDFPPSGRLETQYF. CDR3 in DNA: TGTGCCAGCAGCCAAGACTTTCCCCCCAGCGGGAGGTTAGAGACCCAGTACTTC. J is TRBJ2-5 and V is TRBV14; TRBD2 matches 9 bases. J lost 4 bases, V lost 0 bases, and 12 bases had no gene match. This CDR3 is 18 amino acids long. The germline V gene encodes CDR1 SGHDN and CDR2 FVKESK.

The rearrangement joins TRBV7-2 to TRBJ2-3, with D possibly matching TRBD1 (5 bases). Trimming left V 7 bases short and J 5 bases short, with 28 bases between. CDR1 is SGHTA, CDR2 FQGNSA, per germline. This CDR3 comprises 18 residues. Here the CDR3 DNA reads TGTGCCAGCACACAGGTCCAGAATATCAACCCGGCCAGAGATACGCAGTATTTT. The encoded protein is CASTQVQNINPARDTQYF.

V and J are TRBV27 and TRBJ1-5; 12 bases line up with TRBD1. The junction had 7 bases not matched to a gene; V was cut back by 6 bases and J by 7 bases. CDR1 and CDR2 from the germline V gene are MNHEY and SMNVEV (reference sequence). This CDR3 has 15 residues. The CDR3 protein is CASSRDRGLGQPQHF. As DNA, the CDR3 is TGTGCCAGCAGCCGGGACAGGGGGCTTGGACAGCCCCAGCATTTT.

V and J are TRBV11-2 and TRBJ1-1; TRBD1 matches at 8 bases. The CDR3 has 14 amino acids. Per the germline V gene, CDR1 is SGHAT and CDR2 is FQNNGV. V gave up 5 bases and J gave up 1 base; unmatched junction bases: 3. The CDR3 region has the DNA TGTGCCAGCAGCCCAACAGGGGGGAACACTGAAGCTTTCTTT. Its translation is CASSPTGGNTEAFF.

V gene TRBV5-6 combines with J gene TRBJ2-5, with a weak D call TRBD1 (6 bases). Germline CDR1 and CDR2: SGHDT and YYEEEE. V was shortened by 3 bases and J by 2 bases, with 8 bases between the two germline ends. The CDR3 has 13 amino acids. CDR3 sequence reads: CASSSDRQETQYF. The CDR3 bases are TGTGCCAGCAGCTCGGACAGACAAGAGACCCAGTACTTC. Supplemented by reference TRBV5-6 and TRBJ2-5, the full variable domain reads DAGVTQSPTHLIKTRGQQVTLRCSPKSGHDTVSWYQQALGQGPQFIFQYYEEEERQRGNFPDRFSGHQFPNYSSELNVNALLLGDSALYLCASSSDRQETQYFGPGTRLLVL.

The table lists this clone with a few counts. V usage is TRBV7-8 and J usage is TRBJ1-5, with TRBD1 as a possible D gene (5 bases). The ends were cut back, 5 bases at V and 0 bases at J, with 14 bases in the middle. The CDR3 sequence is 16 residues long. The germline V gene encodes CDR1 SGHVS and CDR2 FQNEAQ. CDR3 in amino acids: CASSVGTGNSNQPQHF. CDR3 bases: TGTGCCAGCAGCGTCGGGACGGGTAATAGCAATCAGCCCCAGCATTTT.

V gene TRBV7-8 combines with J gene TRBJ2-1, with 7 positions matching TRBD1. The CDR3 has 15 residues. The ends lost 5 bases at V and 0 bases at J; junction bases unmatched: 4. The germline V gene has CDR1 SGHVS and CDR2 FQNEAQ. CDR3 nucleotide sequence: TGTGCCAGCAGCCCGGGACAGTACTCCTACAATGAGCAGTTCTTC. Translated: CASSPGQYSYNEQFF.

The chain is built from TRBV25-1 and TRBJ1-2; tentative D call: TRBD1 (6 bases). The V and J ends lost 6 bases and 7 bases respectively, with 12 bases between them. Looked up from germline, CDR1 is MGHDK and CDR2 is SYGVNS. The CDR3 has 12 residues. CDR3 nucleotide sequence: TGTGCCAGCAGGGACAGAAGCGGTGGCTACACCTTC. This encodes CASRDRSGGYTF.

This clone has just a few counts. The chain uses TRBV29-1 and TRBJ1-1, with D possibly matching TRBD1 (6 bases). The CDR3 is 12 amino acids. CDR1 and CDR2 from the germline V gene are SQVTM and ANQGSEA. V was trimmed by 4 bases and J by 1 base, leaving 7 bases between them. For the CDR3, the DNA is TGCAGCGTTGCGGGACAGAACACTGAAGCTTTCTTT. It is translated as CSVAGQNTEAFF.

This chain joins TRBV18 and TRBJ1-3; TRBD1 agrees at 7 bases. The CDR3 spans 16 residues. The V gene end was trimmed by 5 bases and the J gene end by 0 bases; junction bases not matched to a gene: 7. CDR1 is KGHSH, CDR2 LQKENI, per germline. CDR3 loop: CASSSLTGPSGNTIYF. The CDR3 nucleotides are TGTGCCAGCTCATCATTGACAGGGCCCTCTGGAAACACCATATATTTT.

The chain joins TRBV29-1 to TRBJ1-2; D not certain. Trimming cost V 3 bases and J 4 bases, with 6 bases left between them. This CDR3 contains 11 residues. Germline CDR1 SQVTM, CDR2 ANQGSEA. In DNA, the CDR3 is TGCAGCGTTGAGATAGGCTATGGCTACACCTTC. Translated: CSVEIGYGYTF.

This clone was observed once. The rearrangement links TRBV27 to TRBJ1-1; 8 nucleotides agree with TRBD1. Losses at the gene ends were 1 base for V and 1 base for J; bases not matched to a gene: 5. The germline V gene encodes CDR1 MNHEY and CDR2 SMNVEV (reference sequence). The CDR3 sequence is 16 residues long. This chain's CDR3 is CASSLYVRGPNTEAFF. The CDR3, as DNA: TGTGCCAGCAGTTTATATGTCAGGGGGCCGAACACTGAAGCTTTCTTT.

This clone appeared a few times. The chain employs TRBV7-2 and TRBJ2-5, with D possibly being TRBD1 (7 bases). The germline CDR1 and CDR2 sequences are SGHTA and FQGNSA. The CDR3 runs to 16 residues. The ends were cut back, 4 bases at V and 4 bases at J, with 19 bases in the middle. CDR3 nucleotide sequence: TGTGCCAGCAGCTCTGGAGTCCAGGGGGGCAGAGAGACCCAGTACTTC. Its protein product is CASSSGVQGGRETQYF.

This rearrangement joins TRBV2 to TRBJ2-4; no definite D call. Per the germline V gene, CDR1 is SNHLY and CDR2 is FYNNEI. There are 12 residues in the CDR3. Trimming removed 1 base from V and 6 bases from J, with 4 bases in between. As DNA, the CDR3 is TGTGCCAGCAGTGAAGAGACAAACATTCAGTACTTC. As protein: CASSEETNIQYF.

V usage is TRBV2 and J usage is TRBJ2-1, with TRBD2 matching over 10 bases. The CDR3 is 17 residues long. J gave up 0 bases and V 1 base, and 3 bases lay outside the gene matches. Germline CDR1 reads SNHLY; CDR2 reads FYNNEI. CDR3 residues: CASSEGLAGLSYNEQFF. In DNA, the CDR3 is TGTGCCAGCAGTGAAGGACTAGCGGGCCTCTCCTACAATGAGCAGTTCTTC.

This clone has a single count. This chain links TRBV2 with TRBJ1-2; D uncertain. Germline CDR1 reads SNHLY; CDR2 reads FYNNEI. This CDR3 has 15 amino acids. V lost 8 bases and J lost 4, with 20 bases in between. CDR3 amino acids: CASLGRARALYGYTF. In nucleotides, the CDR3 is TGTGCCAGCCTTGGTAGGGCCCGAGCCCTCTATGGCTACACCTTC.